Listed here is a single TCR beta chain. Its specificity is unknown. V dropped 6 bases and J dropped 5 bases, with 8 bases sitting between them. Germline CDR1 is SGHTA and CDR2 is FQGNSA. The CDR3 sequence is 11 residues long. The data are from a study of shared clonotypes between healthy human individuals. Naive CD8 isolation took CD45RO-negative cells positively selected for CCR7 and excluded terminally differentiated effector memory CD45RA+ cells. Notes on the study in general: As a rule, naive subsets had a larger estimated richness than memory subsets. A limitation of the genetic and exposure-history diversity represented arose from few donors. In this cohort, only blood was sampled, and tissue repertoires likely differ.

Libraries were prepared by immunoSEQ multiplex PCR; TCRdb keeps only in-frame clonotypes and omits some of them. This sample has around 2,100,000 clones, with about 95% found just once. The receptor comes from a man aged 18 to 30 in good health. The sample taken for sequencing was naive CD8+ T cells sorted from blood. The chain carries TRBV7-2 and TRBJ2-7; a possible D gene is TRBD2 (5 bases). CDR3 sequence (DNA): TGTGCCAGCAGATCCGGGAACGAGCAGTACTTC. Its protein product is CASRSGNEQYF.